This T cell receptor beta chain was sequenced during a study of cytomegalovirus exposure and HLA in healthy donors. Both 60 Vbeta primers and 13 Jbeta primers went into the PCR. TCRdb's table, derived via immunoSEQ multiplex PCR, lists solely in-frame clones and lacks some. The table shows around 150,000 clones, with 75% to 90% occurring only once. From germline, CDR1 is MGHRA and CDR2 YSYEKL. After removal of 8 bases from V and 6 bases from J, the junction contained 6 bases not matched to a gene. The length of the CDR3 is 13 residues. The sequence derives from a woman under 30 in good health and CMV-seronegative. The J gene is TRBJ1-4, the V gene TRBV4-1; 7 nucleotides align to TRBD1. What was sequenced was PBMCs. The CDR3 DNA reads TGCGCCAGCGGCCGACAGGGCGATGAAAAACTGTTTTTT. This codes for CASGRQGDEKLFF.